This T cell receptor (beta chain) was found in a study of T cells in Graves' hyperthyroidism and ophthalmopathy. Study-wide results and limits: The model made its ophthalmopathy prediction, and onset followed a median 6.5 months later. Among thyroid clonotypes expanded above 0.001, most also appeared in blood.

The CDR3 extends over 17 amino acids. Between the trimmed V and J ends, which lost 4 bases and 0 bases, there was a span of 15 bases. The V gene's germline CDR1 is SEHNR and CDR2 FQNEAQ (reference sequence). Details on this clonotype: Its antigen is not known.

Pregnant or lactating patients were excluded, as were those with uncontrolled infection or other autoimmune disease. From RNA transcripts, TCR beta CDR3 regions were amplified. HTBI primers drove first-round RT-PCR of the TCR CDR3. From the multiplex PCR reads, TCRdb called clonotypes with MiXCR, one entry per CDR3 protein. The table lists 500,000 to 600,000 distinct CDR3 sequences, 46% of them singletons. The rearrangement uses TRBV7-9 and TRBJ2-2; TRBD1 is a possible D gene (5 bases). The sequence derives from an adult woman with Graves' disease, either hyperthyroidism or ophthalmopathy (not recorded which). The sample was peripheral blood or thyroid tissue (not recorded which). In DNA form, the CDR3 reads TGTGCCAGCAGCTCCAGGTCTGCAGGGACGAACACCGGGGAGCTGTTTTTT. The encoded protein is CASSSRSAGTNTGELFF.